The clone carrying this T cell receptor beta chain has ten or more counts. As yet, its antigen is unknown. Diagnosis rested on symptoms, serum thyroxine and TRAb, thyroid ultrasound, and orbital computed tomography. Fresh peripheral blood, around 9.3 ml of it, supplied the PBMCs. V was pared by 3 bases and J by 6 bases, with 10 bases of the junction left unmatched. The V gene's germline CDR1 is SQVTM and CDR2 ANQGSEA. The CDR3 has 14 amino acids. These data are taken from a study of T cells in Graves' hyperthyroidism and ophthalmopathy. On the study more broadly: Sampling of peripheral blood happened at initial diagnosis, prior to any treatment.

Findings and limits, study-wide: Ophthalmopathy was distinguished from stable hyperthyroidism by 13 V-J signatures.

RNA transcripts provided the source from which TCR beta CDR3 regions were amplified. Initially, a first-round RT-PCR of the TCR CDR3 employed the HTBI primer set. TCRdb re-derived calls from the multiplex PCR reads in MiXCR, one entry per CDR3 protein. Found here are fewer than 350,000 distinct CDR3 sequences, over 15% of them singletons; the top ten hold around 15%. The sequenced sample was blood. The V gene is TRBV29-1, the J gene TRBJ1-1; 7 bases fit TRBD1. This clonotype was sampled from a woman between 40 and 50 years old with Graves' ophthalmopathy. CDR3 bases: TGCAGCGTTGACGGTGGGGCACAGGGGTCTGAAGCTTTCTTT. It is translated as CSVDGGAQGSEAFF. Variable domain in full (rest from reference TRBV29-1 and TRBJ1-1): SAVISQKPSRDICQRGTSLTIQCQVDSQVTMMFWYRQQPGQSLTLIATANQGSEATYESGFVIDKFPISRPNLTFSTLTVSNMSPEDSSIYLCSVDGGAQGSEAFFGQGTRLTVV.